Each of the 15 T cell receptor beta chains below was sequenced from the same sample in a study of OX40 agonist ivuxolimab in advanced cancers. Library preparation was by the immunoSEQ multiplex PCR assay. In TCRdb, the immuneACCESS table is reduced to in-frame sequences with V and J assigned. These tables do not hold every clone; where another copy was compared, an unresolved V gene accounts for under half, and the others remain unexplained. A total of tens of thousands of clones appear in this sample, roughly nine tenths of them only once. The ten largest clones add up to 10% of the sample. The sample was CD4+ or CD8+ T cells sorted from blood, taken in a trial of the OX40 agonist ivuxolimab. The source of these receptors is an adult with an advanced solid tumor such as melanoma, head and neck, liver or kidney cancer.

The genes are TRBV19 and TRBJ2-1; TRBD1 aligns across 10 bases. The length of the CDR3 is 16 residues. The V gene's germline CDR1 is LNHDA and CDR2 SQIVND (reference sequence). The J segment lost 6 bases and the V segment lost 1 base, leaving 6 bases of the junction unmatched. The CDR3 loop is CASSIVWTGGRNEQFF. Here the CDR3 DNA reads TGTGCCAGTAGTATAGTTTGGACAGGGGGACGCAATGAGCAGTTCTTC.

The chain recombines TRBV5-1 with TRBJ2-5; no firm D call. CDR1 SGHRS and CDR2 YFSETQ come from the germline V gene. Trimming took off 0 bases at V and 11 bases at J, with 11 bases between the two ends. The CDR3 contains 12 residues. In DNA form, the CDR3 reads TGCGCCAGCAGCTTGGGGGCTTATGAGCAGTACTTC. It specifies CASSLGAYEQYF.

The chain carries TRBV5-1 and TRBJ1-1; 11 bases agree with TRBD1. The CDR3 contains 15 residues. The germline V gene encodes CDR1 SGHRS and CDR2 YFSETQ. After removal of 6 bases from V and 6 bases from J, the junction contained 10 bases not matched to a gene. The CDR3 loop is CASTLMGQGVSEAFF. CDR3 DNA sequence: TGCGCCAGCACCCTGATGGGACAGGGGGTCTCTGAAGCTTTCTTT.

The chain employs TRBV29-1 and TRBJ2-2; D is unclear. The CDR3 consists of 13 residues. Trimming removed 2 bases at V and 7 bases at J, with 11 bases between. CDR1 SQVTM and CDR2 ANQGSEA come from the germline V gene. This CDR3 reads CSVERSSGGELFF. In DNA form, the CDR3 reads TGCAGCGTTGAAAGAAGTTCGGGCGGGGAGCTGTTTTTT.

V usage is TRBV19 and J usage is TRBJ2-1; D is undetermined. Germline CDR1 is LNHDA and CDR2 is SQIVND (reference sequence). This CDR3 has 13 residues. Trimming removed 1 base from V and 6 bases from J, with 7 bases in between. The CDR3 is CASSIGPGNEQFF. The CDR3 coding sequence is TGTGCCAGTAGTATAGGTCCGGGCAATGAGCAGTTCTTC.

The rearrangement links TRBV5-1 to TRBJ2-5; either TRBD1 or TRBD2 may fit D (5 bases each). V lost 6 bases to trimming and J lost 4 bases, with 13 bases between them. Germline CDR1 reads SGHRS; CDR2 reads YFSETQ. There are 13 residues in the CDR3. CDR3: CASNLGDGETQYF. CDR3 nucleotide sequence: TGCGCCAGCAACCTAGGGGACGGAGAGACCCAGTACTTC. The whole variable domain, filled in from reference TRBV5-1 and TRBJ2-5, reads KAGVTQTPRYLIKTRGQQVTLSCSPISGHRSVSWYQQTPGQGLQFLFEYFSETQRNKGNFPGRFSGRQFSNSRSEMNVSTLELGDSALYLCASNLGDGETQYFGPGTRLLVL.

The chain employs TRBV18 and TRBJ2-3, with D possibly matching TRBD2 (5 bases). CDR3 size: 15 residues. Deletions cut 3 bases from V and 2 bases from J, with 12 bases between. Germline V CDR1 and CDR2: KGHSH, LQKENI. CDR3 bases: TGTGCCAGCTCACCGGAAAGCGGTGACACAGATACGCAGTATTTT. Encoded protein: CASSPESGDTDTQYF.

V and J are TRBV29-1 and TRBJ2-2; 7 bases are shared with TRBD1. The CDR3 totals 14 residues. With V trimmed by 7 bases and J by 0 bases, 5 bases remained unmatched. Germline V gene lookup returns CDR1 SQVTM and CDR2 ANQGSEA. The CDR3 loop is CSASGTANTGELFF. The CDR3, as DNA: TGCAGCGCCTCCGGGACAGCGAACACCGGGGAGCTGTTTTTT.

This chain uses TRBV5-1 with TRBJ2-3, with D perhaps being TRBD1 or TRBD2 (6 bases each). Germline V gene sequence: CDR1 SGHRS, CDR2 YFSETQ. The length of the CDR3 is 16 residues. V lost 4 bases, J lost 3 bases, and 18 bases lay in between. CDR3 sequence reads: CASSTWGATGTDTQYF. Here the CDR3 DNA reads TGCGCCAGCAGCACCTGGGGGGCGACAGGAACAGATACGCAGTATTTT.

The chain couples TRBV12-2 to TRBJ2-2; TRBD2 reflects the table's D call only, with no check against the DNA. TRBV12-2 is designated a pseudogene. CDR3 size: 17 residues. CDR3 in DNA: TGTGCAAGTCGCTTAAGGACTAGCGGGGGATACACCGGGGAGCTGTTTTTT. As protein: CASRLRTSGGYTGELFF.

The rearrangement uses TRBV7-2 and TRBJ1-5, with D perhaps matching TRBD1 (6 bases). The CDR3 is 15 amino acids. Looked up from germline, CDR1 is SGHTA and CDR2 is FQGNSA. V gave up 2 bases and J gave up 0 bases, with 8 bases separating them. The CDR3 DNA sequence: TGTGCCAGCAGCTTACTGGGGGCTAGCAATCAGCCCCAGCATTTT. Translated, it gives CASSLLGASNQPQHF.

The V call is TRBV9, the J call TRBJ2-7; possibly TRBD1 for D (5 bases). Trimming pared 0 bases from V and 2 bases from J, leaving 12 bases between. Looked up from germline, CDR1 is SGDLS and CDR2 is YYNGEE. This CDR3 has 15 residues. CDR3 DNA: TGTGCCAGCAGCGTAGGGGGCGAAGGAACCTACGAGCAGTACTTC. Translated: CASSVGGEGTYEQYF.

This chain uses TRBV5-1 with TRBJ2-1; 7 nucleotides agree with TRBD2. Unmatched junction bases numbered 12, after V lost 1 base and J lost 5 bases. Germline-derived CDR1 and CDR2 are SGHRS and YFSETQ. The CDR3 is made up of 17 amino acids. The chain's CDR3 is CASSLLPAGRTNNEQFF. The CDR3 DNA is TGCGCCAGCAGCTTGTTACCAGCGGGGAGGACTAACAATGAGCAGTTCTTC.

The chain has TRBV28 and TRBJ1-3, with D possibly matching TRBD1 (5 bases). V was clipped by 6 bases and J by 2 bases, with 14 bases between them. Germline V lookup: CDR1 MDHEN, CDR2 SYDVKM. The CDR3 is made up of 15 amino acids. DNA of the CDR3: TGTGCCAGCAGCTTACCCAGGGTTACTGGAAACACCATATATTTT. Its protein product is CASSLPRVTGNTIYF.

This sequence joins TRBV7-9 and TRBJ2-1; D is undetermined. Trimming left V 3 bases short and J 8 bases short, with 11 bases between. Germline V gives CDR1 SEHNR, CDR2 FQNEAQ (reference sequence). CDR3 length: 13 amino acids. For the CDR3, the DNA is TGTGCCAGCAGCTTTCCCGCAAGCGATGAGCAGTTCTTC. It specifies CASSFPASDEQFF.